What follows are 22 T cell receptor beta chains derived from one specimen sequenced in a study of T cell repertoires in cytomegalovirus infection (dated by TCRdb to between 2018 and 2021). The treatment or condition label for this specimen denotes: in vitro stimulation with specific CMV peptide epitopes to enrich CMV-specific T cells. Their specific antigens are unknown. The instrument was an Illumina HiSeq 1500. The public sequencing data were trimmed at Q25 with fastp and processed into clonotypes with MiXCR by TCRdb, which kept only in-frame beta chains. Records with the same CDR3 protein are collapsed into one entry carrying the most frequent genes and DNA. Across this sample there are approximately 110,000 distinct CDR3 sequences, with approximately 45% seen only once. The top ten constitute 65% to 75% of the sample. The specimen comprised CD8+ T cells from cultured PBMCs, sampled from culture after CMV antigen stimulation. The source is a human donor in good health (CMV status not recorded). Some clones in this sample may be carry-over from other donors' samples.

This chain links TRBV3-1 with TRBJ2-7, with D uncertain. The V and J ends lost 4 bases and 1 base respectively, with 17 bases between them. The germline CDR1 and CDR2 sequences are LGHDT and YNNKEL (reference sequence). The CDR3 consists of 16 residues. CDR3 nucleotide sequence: TGTGCCAGCAGCCCACCCACAGCAGGATCGTCCTACGAGCAGTACTTC. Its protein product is CASSPPTAGSSYEQYF.

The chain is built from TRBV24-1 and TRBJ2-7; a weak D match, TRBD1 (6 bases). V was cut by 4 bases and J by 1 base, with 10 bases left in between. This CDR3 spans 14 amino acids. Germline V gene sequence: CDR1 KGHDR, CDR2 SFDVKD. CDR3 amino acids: CATSDSGTSYEQYF. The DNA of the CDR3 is TGTGCCACCAGTGACTCCGGGACATCCTACGAGCAGTACTTC.

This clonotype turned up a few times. This CDR3 reads CASSQGGEGYGELFF. The CDR3 DNA reads as TGCGCCAGCAGCCAAGGGGGGGAGGGGTACGGGGAGCTGTTTTTT. The J gene is TRBJ2-2, the V gene TRBV4-1, with 7 bases aligning to TRBD2. V lost 1 base to trimming and J lost 7 bases; unmatched junction nucleotides: 6. This CDR3 is 15 amino acids long. The germline V gene has CDR1 MGHRA and CDR2 YSYEKL.

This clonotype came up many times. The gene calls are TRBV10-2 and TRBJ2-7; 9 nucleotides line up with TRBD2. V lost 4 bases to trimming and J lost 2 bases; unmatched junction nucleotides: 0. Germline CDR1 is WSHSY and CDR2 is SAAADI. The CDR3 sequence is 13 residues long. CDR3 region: CASSVAGAYEQYF. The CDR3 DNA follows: TGCGCCAGCAGTGTAGCGGGGGCCTACGAGCAGTACTTC.

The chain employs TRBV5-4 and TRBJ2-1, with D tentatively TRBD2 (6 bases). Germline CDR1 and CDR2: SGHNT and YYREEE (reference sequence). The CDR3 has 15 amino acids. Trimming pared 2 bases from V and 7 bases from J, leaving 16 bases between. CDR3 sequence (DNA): TGTGCCAGCAGCTTCACCGACGGGACTCTTAATGAGCAGTTCTTC. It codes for CASSFTDGTLNEQFF.

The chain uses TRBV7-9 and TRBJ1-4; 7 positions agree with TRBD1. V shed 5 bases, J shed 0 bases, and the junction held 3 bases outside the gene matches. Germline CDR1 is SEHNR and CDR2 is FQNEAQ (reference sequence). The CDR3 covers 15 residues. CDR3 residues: CASSTGQATNEKLFF. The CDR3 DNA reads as TGTGCCAGCAGCACCGGACAGGCAACTAATGAAAAACTGTTTTTT.

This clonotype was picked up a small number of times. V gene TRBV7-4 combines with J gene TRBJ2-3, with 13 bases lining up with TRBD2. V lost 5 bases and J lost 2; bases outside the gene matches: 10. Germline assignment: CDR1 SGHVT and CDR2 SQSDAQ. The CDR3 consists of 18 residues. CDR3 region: CASSPWNTSGGATDTQYF. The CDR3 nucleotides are TGTGCCAGCAGCCCATGGAATACTAGCGGGGGGGCCACAGATACGCAGTATTTT.

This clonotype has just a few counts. The DNA for the CDR3 is TGTGCCAGCACCAACTTAGCGGGGGGGCCCTACAATGAGCAGTTCTTC. Protein sequence: CASTNLAGGPYNEQFF. The chain employs TRBV7-3 and TRBJ2-1; the match to TRBD2 covers 11 bases. V lost 7 bases and J lost 2; bases outside the gene matches: 7. The germline V gene has CDR1 SGHTA and CDR2 FQGTGA. The CDR3 consists of 16 residues.

The CDR3 reads CSANKGDTGTDTQYF. The DNA of the CDR3 is TGCAGTGCTAACAAAGGGGACACAGGCACAGATACGCAGTATTTT. The V call is TRBV20-1, the J call TRBJ2-3; D is possibly TRBD1 (6 bases). With 4 bases removed from V and 1 base from J, the gap between germline ends came to 15 bases. The CDR3 spans 15 residues. Germline V gene data show CDR1 as DFQATT and CDR2 as SNEGSKA (reference sequence).

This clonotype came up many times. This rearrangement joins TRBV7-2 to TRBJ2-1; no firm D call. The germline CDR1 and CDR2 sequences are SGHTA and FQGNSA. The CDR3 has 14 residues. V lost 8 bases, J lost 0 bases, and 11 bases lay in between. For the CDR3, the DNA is TGTGCCAGCTCAAGAGTTGGCTCCTACAATGAGCAGTTCTTC. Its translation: CASSRVGSYNEQFF.

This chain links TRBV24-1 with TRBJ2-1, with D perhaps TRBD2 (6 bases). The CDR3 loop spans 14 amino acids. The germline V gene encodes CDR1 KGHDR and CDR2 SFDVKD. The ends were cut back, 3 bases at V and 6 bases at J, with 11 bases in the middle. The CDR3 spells CATSDPDGGNEQFF. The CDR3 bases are TGTGCCACCAGTGATCCAGACGGGGGCAATGAGCAGTTCTTC.

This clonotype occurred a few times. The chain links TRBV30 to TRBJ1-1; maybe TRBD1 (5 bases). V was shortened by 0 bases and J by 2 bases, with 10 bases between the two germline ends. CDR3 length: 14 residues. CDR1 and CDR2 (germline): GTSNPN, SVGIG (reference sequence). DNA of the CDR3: TGTGCCTGGAGTGTGAGGGGATTTAACACTGAAGCTTTCTTT. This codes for CAWSVRGFNTEAFF. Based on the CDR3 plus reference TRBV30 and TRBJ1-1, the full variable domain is SQTIHQWPATLVQPVGSPLSLECTVEGTSNPNLYWYRQAAGRGLQLLFYSVGIGQISSEVPQNLSASRPQDRQFILSSKKLLLSDSGFYLCAWSVRGFNTEAFFGQGTRLTVV.

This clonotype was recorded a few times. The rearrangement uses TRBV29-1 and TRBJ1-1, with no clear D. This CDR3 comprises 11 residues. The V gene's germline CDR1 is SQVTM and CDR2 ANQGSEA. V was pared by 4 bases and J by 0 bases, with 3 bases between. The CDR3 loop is CSVAMNTEAFF. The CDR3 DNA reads TGCAGCGTTGCGATGAACACTGAAGCTTTCTTT.

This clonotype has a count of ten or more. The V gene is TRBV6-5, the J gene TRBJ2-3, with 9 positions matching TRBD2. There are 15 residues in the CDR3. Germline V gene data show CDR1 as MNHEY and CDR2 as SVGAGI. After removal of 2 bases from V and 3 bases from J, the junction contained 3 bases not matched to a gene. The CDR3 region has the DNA TGTGCCAGCAGTTACGGCGGGGGGGGTACAGATACGCAGTATTTT. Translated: CASSYGGGGTDTQYF.

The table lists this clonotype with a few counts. This CDR3 is CASSYSSGTDTQYF. CDR3 DNA: TGTGCCAGCAGTTACAGTTCTGGGACAGATACGCAGTATTTT. The chain employs TRBV6-5 and TRBJ2-3, with D hard to call. This CDR3 has 14 amino acids. The V end was cut by 2 bases, the J end by 3 bases, with 9 bases between. Germline V CDR1 and CDR2: MNHEY, SVGAGI.

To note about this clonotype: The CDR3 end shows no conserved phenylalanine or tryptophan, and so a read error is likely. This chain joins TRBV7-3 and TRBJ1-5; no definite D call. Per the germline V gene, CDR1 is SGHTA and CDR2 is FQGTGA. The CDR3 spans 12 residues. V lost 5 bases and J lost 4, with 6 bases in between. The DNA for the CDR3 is TGTGCCAGCAGCGACCTTAATCAGCCCCAGCATTCT. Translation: CASSDLNQPQHS.

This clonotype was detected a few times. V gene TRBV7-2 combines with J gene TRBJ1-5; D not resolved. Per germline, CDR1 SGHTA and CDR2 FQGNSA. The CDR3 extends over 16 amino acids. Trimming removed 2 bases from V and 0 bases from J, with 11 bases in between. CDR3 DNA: TGTGCCAGCAGCTTATCCGTCGGTTATAGCAATCAGCCCCAGCATTTT. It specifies CASSLSVGYSNQPQHF.

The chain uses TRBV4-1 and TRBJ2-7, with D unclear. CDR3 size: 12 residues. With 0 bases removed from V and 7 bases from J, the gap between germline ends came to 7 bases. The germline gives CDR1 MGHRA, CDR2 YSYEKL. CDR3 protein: CASSQETGEQYF. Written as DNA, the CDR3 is TGCGCCAGCAGCCAAGAGACTGGGGAGCAGTACTTC.

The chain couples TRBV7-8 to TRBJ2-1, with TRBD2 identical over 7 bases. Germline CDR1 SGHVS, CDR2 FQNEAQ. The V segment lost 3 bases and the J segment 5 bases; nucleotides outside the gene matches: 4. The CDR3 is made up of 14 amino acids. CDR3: CASSFPSGNNEQFF. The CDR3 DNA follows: TGTGCCAGCAGCTTCCCTAGCGGAAACAATGAGCAGTTCTTC.

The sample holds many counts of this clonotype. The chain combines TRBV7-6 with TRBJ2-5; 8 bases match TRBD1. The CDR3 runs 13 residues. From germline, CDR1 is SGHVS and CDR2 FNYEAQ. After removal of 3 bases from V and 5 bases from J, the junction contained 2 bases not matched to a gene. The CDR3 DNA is TGTGCCAGCAGCTTCGACAGGGGCGAGACCCAGTACTTC. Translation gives CASSFDRGETQYF.

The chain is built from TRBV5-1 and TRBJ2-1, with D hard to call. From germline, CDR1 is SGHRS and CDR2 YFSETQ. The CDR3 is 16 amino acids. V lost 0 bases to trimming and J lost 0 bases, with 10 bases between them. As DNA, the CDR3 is TGCGCCAGCAGCTTGGACGTATCCAGCTCCTACAATGAGCAGTTCTTC. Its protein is CASSLDVSSSYNEQFF.

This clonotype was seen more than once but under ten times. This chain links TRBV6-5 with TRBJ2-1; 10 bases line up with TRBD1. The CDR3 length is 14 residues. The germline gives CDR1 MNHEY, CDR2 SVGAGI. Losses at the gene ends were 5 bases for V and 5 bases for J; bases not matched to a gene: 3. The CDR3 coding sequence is TGTGCCAGCAGTGCGGGGACAGGGGACAATGAGCAGTTCTTC. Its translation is CASSAGTGDNEQFF.